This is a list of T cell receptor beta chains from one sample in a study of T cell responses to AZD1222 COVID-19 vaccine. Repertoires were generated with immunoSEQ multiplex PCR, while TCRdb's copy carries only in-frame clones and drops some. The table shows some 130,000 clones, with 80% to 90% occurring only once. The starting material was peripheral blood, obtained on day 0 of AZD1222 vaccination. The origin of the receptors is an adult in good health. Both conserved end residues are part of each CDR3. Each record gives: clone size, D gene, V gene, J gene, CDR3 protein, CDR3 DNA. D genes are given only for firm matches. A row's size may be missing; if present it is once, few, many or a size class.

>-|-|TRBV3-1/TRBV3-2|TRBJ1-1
CASSLTQGGTEAFF
TGTGCCAGCAGCCTAACACAGGGAGGCACTGAAGCTTTCTTT
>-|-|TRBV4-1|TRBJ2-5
CASSTRIKETQYF
TGCGCCAGCAGCACTCGCATAAAAGAGACCCAGTACTTC
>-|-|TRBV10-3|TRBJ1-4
CAISDKLEKLFF
TGTGCCATCAGTGATAAGCTCGAAAAACTGTTTTTT
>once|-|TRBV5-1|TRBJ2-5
CASSLDHGETQYF
TGCGCCAGCAGCTTGGACCATGGAGAGACCCAGTACTTC
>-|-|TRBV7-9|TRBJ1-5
CASSSGAVQNRNQPQHF
TGTGCCAGCAGCTCGGGGGCAGTCCAAAACAGGAATCAGCCCCAGCATTTT
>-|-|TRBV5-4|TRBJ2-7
CASSLGGSSGEQYF
TGTGCCAGCAGCTTGGGCGGGTCTTCGGGCGAGCAGTACTTC
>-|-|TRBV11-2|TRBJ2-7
CASSHRDTIMYF
TGTGCCAGCAGCCACCGGGACACCATAATGTACTTC
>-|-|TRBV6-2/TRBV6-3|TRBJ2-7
CASSYTGTYEQYF
TGTGCCAGCAGTTATACAGGGACCTACGAGCAGTACTTC
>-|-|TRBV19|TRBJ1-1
CASTWGRGASNTEAFF
TGTGCCAGTACCTGGGGAAGGGGAGCCTCGAACACTGAAGCTTTCTTT
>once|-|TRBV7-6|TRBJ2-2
CASSLVSGELFF
TGTGCCAGCAGCTTAGTTTCCGGGGAGCTGTTTTTT
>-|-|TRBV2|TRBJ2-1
CASQDRSYNEQFF
TGTGCCAGCCAAGATCGCTCCTACAATGAGCAGTTCTTC
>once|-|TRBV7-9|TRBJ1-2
CASSLEGFGYTF
TGTGCCAGCAGCTTAGAGGGGTTTGGCTACACCTTC
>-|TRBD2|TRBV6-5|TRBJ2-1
CASSREGGYNEQFF
TGTGCCAGCAGTCGGGAGGGGGGCTACAATGAGCAGTTCTTC
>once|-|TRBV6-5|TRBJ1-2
CASSYSEANYGYTF
TGTGCCAGCAGTTACTCGGAGGCTAACTATGGCTACACCTTC
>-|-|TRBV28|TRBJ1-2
CASSAGFLGFGYTF
TGTGCCAGCAGCGCAGGGTTTTTAGGTTTTGGCTACACCTTC
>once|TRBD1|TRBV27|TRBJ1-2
CASSFQSRTGGYGYTF
TGTGCCAGCAGTTTTCAATCCCGGACAGGGGGATATGGCTACACCTTC
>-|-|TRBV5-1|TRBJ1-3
CASSLSPPSLSGNTIYF
TGCGCCAGCAGCTTATCTCCCCCCTCCCTCTCCGGAAACACCATATATTTT
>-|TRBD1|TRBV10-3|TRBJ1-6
CAIQSTGAFSRSSYNSPLHF
TGTGCCATCCAATCGACAGGGGCCTTCTCCCGAAGCTCCTATAATTCACCCCTCCACTTT
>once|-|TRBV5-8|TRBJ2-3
CASSLGLITDTQYF
TGTGCCAGCAGCTTGGGACTGATCACAGATACGCAGTATTTT
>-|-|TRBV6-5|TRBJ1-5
CASSSDGRSQPQHF
TGTGCCAGCAGTTCTGACGGGAGGAGTCAGCCCCAGCATTTT